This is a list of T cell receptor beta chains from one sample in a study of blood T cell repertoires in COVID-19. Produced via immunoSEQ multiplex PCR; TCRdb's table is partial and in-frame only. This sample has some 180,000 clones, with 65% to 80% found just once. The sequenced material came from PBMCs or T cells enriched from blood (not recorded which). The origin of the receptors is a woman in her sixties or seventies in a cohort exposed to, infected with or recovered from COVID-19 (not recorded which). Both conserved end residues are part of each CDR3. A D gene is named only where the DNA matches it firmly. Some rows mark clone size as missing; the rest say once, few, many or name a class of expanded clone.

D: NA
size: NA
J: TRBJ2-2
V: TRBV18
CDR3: CASSGGRTGTGELFF
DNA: TGTGCCAGCTCTGGTGGGAGAACGGGCACCGGGGAGCTGTTTTTT

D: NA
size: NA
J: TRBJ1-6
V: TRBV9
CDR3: CASSPNSYNSPLHF
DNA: TGTGCCAGCAGCCCCAACTCCTATAATTCACCCCTCCACTTT

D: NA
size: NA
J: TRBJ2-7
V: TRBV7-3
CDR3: CASSPIGGYEQYF
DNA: TGTGCCAGCAGCCCCATAGGAGGCTACGAGCAGTACTTC

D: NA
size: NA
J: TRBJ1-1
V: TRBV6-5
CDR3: CASSYSTSGNTEAFF
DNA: TGTGCCAGCAGTTATAGTACCTCGGGGAACACTGAAGCTTTCTTT

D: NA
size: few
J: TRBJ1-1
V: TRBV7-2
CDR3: CASSYSPPIRDTEAFF
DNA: TGTGCCAGCAGCTATTCACCACCTATCAGGGACACTGAAGCTTTCTTT

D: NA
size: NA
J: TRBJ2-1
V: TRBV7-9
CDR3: CASNIGSSPYNEQFF
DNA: TGTGCCAGCAACATCGGGAGTTCCCCTTACAATGAGCAGTTCTTC

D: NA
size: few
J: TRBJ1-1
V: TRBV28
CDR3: CASSLVRGTEAFF
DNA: TGTGCCAGCAGTTTGGTCCGGGGCACTGAAGCTTTCTTT

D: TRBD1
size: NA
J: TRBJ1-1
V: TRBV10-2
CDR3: CAARDRNTEAFF
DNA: TGCGCCGCCCGGGACAGGAACACTGAAGCTTTCTTT

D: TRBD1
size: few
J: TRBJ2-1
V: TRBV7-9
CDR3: CASSFSPRGTYNEQFF
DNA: TGTGCCAGCAGCTTCTCCCCCAGGGGGACCTACAATGAGCAGTTCTTC

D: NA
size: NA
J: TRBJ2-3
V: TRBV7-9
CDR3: CASSPRGANTDTQYF
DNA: TGTGCCAGCAGCCCGCGCGGAGCGAACACAGATACGCAGTATTTT

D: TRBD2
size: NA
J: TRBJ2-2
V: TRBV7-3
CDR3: CASSGYYSGRPGELFF
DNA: TGTGCCAGCAGCGGGTACTACAGCGGGAGGCCCGGGGAGCTGTTTTTT

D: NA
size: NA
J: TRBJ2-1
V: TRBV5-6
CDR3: CASSFLPNEQFF
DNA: TGTGCCAGCAGCTTTCTACCTAATGAGCAGTTCTTC

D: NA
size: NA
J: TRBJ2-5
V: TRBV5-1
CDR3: CASSLTGGEETQYF
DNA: TGCGCCAGCAGCTTGACTGGAGGGGAAGAGACCCAGTACTTC

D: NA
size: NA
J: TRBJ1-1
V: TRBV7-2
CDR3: CASSLGTANTEAFF
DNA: TGTGCCAGCAGCTTAGGAACAGCGAACACTGAAGCTTTCTTT

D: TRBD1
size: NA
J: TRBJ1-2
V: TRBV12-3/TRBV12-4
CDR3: CASTLGQGGGYTF
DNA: TGTGCCAGCACTCTTGGACAGGGGGGTGGCTACACCTTC

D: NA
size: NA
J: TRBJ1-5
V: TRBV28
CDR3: CASSSGQHNQPQHF
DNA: TGTGCCAGCAGTTCCGGACAACACAATCAGCCCCAGCATTTT

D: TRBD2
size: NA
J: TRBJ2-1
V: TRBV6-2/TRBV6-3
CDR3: CASSYRAGGRGEQFF
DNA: TGTGCCAGCAGTTACCGGGCGGGAGGTAGGGGTGAGCAGTTCTTC

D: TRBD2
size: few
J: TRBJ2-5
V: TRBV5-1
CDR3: CASSLLLAAFEETQYF
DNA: TGCGCCAGCAGTTTACTACTAGCGGCATTTGAAGAGACCCAGTACTTC

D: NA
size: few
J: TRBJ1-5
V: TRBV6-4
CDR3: CASSDSGHSSNQPQHF
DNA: TGTGCCAGCAGTGACTCGGGGCACTCCAGCAATCAGCCCCAGCATTTT

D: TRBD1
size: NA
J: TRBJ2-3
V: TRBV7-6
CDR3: CASSLAGTGDTDTQYF
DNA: TGTGCCAGCAGCTTAGCCGGGACAGGGGACACAGATACGCAGTATTTT

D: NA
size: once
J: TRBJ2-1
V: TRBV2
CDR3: CASSELARQFF
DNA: TGTGCCAGCAGTGAACTAGCGAGGCAGTTCTTC

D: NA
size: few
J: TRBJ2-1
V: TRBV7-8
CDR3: CASSLGMGGKDNEQFF
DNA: TGTGCCAGCAGCTTAGGGATGGGGGGAAAGGACAATGAGCAGTTCTTC

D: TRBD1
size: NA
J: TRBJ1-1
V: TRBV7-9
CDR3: CASSPGRGTGAWGTEAFF
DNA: TGTGCCAGCAGCCCAGGGCGGGGGACAGGGGCCTGGGGCACTGAAGCTTTCTTT

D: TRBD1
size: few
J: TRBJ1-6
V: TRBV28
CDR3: CASSSYRGSSYNSPLHF
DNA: TGTGCCAGCAGTTCCTACAGGGGGAGCTCCTATAATTCACCCCTCCACTTT

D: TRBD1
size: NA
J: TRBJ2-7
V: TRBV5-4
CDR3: CASSQRQGTSYEQYF
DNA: TGTGCCAGCAGCCAGAGACAGGGGACCTCCTACGAGCAGTACTTC

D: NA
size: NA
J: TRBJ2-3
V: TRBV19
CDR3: CASSISRRAVLPDTQYF
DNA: TGTGCCAGTAGTATAAGCCGGAGGGCGGTTTTACCAGATACGCAGTATTTT

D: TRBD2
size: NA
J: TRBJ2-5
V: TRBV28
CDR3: CASSLTGRPGTSEETQYF
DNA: TGTGCCAGCAGTTTGACAGGAAGACCCGGGACTAGCGAAGAGACCCAGTACTTC

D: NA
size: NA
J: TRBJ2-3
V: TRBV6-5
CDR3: CASEPTDTGTDTQYF
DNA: TGTGCCAGCGAACCGACCGACACCGGCACAGATACGCAGTATTTT

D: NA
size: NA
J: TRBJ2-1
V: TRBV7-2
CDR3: CASSKGVSVSEQFF
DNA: TGTGCCAGCAGCAAGGGGGTTAGCGTTAGTGAGCAGTTCTTC

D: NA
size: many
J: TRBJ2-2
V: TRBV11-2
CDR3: CASRPPGLVEAGELFF
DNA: TGTGCCAGCAGGCCCCCCGGCTTGGTGGAGGCCGGGGAGCTGTTTTTT

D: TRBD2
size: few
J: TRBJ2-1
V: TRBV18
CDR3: CASAGLAGGNEQFF
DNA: TGTGCCAGCGCCGGACTAGCGGGAGGGAATGAGCAGTTCTTC

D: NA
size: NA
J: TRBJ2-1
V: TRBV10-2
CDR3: CASVGPGRTYNEQFF
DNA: TGCGCCAGCGTCGGGCCAGGGAGGACCTACAATGAGCAGTTCTTC

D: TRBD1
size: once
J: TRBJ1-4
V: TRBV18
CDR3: CASSYTGGTNEKLFF
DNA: TGTGCCAGCTCGTACACAGGGGGAACTAATGAAAAACTGTTTTTT

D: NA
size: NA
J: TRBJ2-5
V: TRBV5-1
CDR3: CASRGGGETQYF
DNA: TGCGCCAGCCGAGGGGGGGGCGAGACCCAGTACTTC

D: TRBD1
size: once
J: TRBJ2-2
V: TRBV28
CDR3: CASSLNPGTGAELFF
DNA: TGTGCCAGCAGTTTAAACCCCGGGACAGGGGCGGAGCTGTTTTTT

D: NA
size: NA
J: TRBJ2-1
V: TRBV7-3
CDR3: CASSLDRYTYNEQFF
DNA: TGTGCCAGCAGCTTAGATCGCTATACCTACAATGAGCAGTTCTTC

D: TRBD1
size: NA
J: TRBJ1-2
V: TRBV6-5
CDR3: CASSRDRAYGYTF
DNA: TGTGCCAGCAGTCGGGACAGAGCCTATGGCTACACCTTC

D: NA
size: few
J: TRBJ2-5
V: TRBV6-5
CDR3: CASSYSGRAGGRPEYF
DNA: TGTGCCAGCAGTTACTCCGGACGGGCCGGAGGGCGCCCGGAGTACTTC

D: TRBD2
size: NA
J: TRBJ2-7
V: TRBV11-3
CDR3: CASSQIAGVKGSYEQYF
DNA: TGTGCCAGCAGTCAAATAGCGGGAGTAAAGGGGTCCTACGAGCAGTACTTC

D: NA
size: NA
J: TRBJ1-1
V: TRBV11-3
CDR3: CASSTRERGGDTEAFF
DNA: TGTGCCAGCAGCACCCGAGAGCGGGGCGGCGACACTGAAGCTTTCTTT

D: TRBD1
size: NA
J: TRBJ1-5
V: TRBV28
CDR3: CASGRGGNQPQHF
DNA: TGTGCCAGCGGCAGGGGGGGCAATCAGCCCCAGCATTTT

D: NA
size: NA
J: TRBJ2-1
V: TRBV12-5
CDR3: CASGPRGNRLNEQFF
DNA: TGTGCTAGTGGTCCCCGGGGGAATCGGCTCAATGAGCAGTTCTTC

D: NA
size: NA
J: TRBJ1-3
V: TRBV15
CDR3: CATSRDEAGNTIYF
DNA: TGTGCCACCAGCAGAGATGAGGCTGGAAACACCATATATTTT

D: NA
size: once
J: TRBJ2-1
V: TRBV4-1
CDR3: CASSQSTSSYNEQFF
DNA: TGCGCCAGCAGCCAAAGTACAAGCTCCTACAATGAGCAGTTCTTC

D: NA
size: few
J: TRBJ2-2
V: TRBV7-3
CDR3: CASSLIGGIRVTGELFF
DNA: TGTGCCAGCAGCTTAATAGGCGGCATCAGGGTCACCGGGGAGCTGTTTTTT

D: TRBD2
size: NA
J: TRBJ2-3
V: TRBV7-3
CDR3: CASSLTSGSTDTQYF
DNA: TGTGCCAGCAGCTTAACTAGCGGGAGCACAGATACGCAGTATTTT

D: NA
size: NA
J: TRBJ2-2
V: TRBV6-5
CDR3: CASSIGQTGTGELFF
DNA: TGTGCCAGCAGTATTGGACAGACGGGCACCGGGGAGCTGTTTTTT

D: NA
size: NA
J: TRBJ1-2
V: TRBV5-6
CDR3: CASSPGATHYGYTF
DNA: TGTGCCAGCAGCCCAGGGGCGACGCACTATGGCTACACCTTC

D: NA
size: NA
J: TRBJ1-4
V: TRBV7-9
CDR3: CASSRGTNEKLFF
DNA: TGTGCCAGCAGCCGGGGGACTAATGAAAAACTGTTTTTT

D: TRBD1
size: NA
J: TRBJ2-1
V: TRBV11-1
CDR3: CASSSGQGGRNEQFF
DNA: TGTGCCAGCAGTTCGGGACAGGGCGGTCGCAATGAGCAGTTCTTC